The sequence of this T cell receptor beta chain was determined in a study of Ad26.COV2.S vaccination and SARS-CoV-2 variants. Looking at the study overall: Ad26.COV2.S given intramuscularly, once or twice 56 days apart.

The treatment: around 19 received Ad26.COV2.S at low or high dose, single or two shots; about 5 received placebo; per-sample allocation not given. On day 63 after the first injection, vaccine and placebo recipients gave samples. The study used a vaccine consisting of an Ad26 vector that expressed Wuhan-strain SARS-CoV-2 spike. CDR3 size: 18 residues. Germline values: CDR1 SGHRS, CDR2 YFSETQ. The V and J ends lost 0 bases and 4 bases respectively, with 20 bases between them. Clones were read by immunoSEQ multiplex PCR, and TCRdb kept only the in-frame ones, dropping some. Of over 350,000 clones in the sample, more than 85% are singletons; the top ten hold roughly 3.5%.

This clonotype was sampled from a person between 18 and 65 years old who received the Ad26.COV2.S COVID-19 vaccine or a placebo. The rearrangement uses TRBV5-1 and TRBJ2-1; the D gene is possibly TRBD2 (6 bases). The sequencing here drew on peripheral blood, taken in a trial of Ad26.COV2.S vaccine versus placebo. CDR3 in amino acids: CASSLGRTSGTPYNEQFF. The CDR3, as DNA: TGCGCCAGCAGCTTGGGAAGGACCTCCGGGACTCCGTACAATGAGCAGTTCTTC.